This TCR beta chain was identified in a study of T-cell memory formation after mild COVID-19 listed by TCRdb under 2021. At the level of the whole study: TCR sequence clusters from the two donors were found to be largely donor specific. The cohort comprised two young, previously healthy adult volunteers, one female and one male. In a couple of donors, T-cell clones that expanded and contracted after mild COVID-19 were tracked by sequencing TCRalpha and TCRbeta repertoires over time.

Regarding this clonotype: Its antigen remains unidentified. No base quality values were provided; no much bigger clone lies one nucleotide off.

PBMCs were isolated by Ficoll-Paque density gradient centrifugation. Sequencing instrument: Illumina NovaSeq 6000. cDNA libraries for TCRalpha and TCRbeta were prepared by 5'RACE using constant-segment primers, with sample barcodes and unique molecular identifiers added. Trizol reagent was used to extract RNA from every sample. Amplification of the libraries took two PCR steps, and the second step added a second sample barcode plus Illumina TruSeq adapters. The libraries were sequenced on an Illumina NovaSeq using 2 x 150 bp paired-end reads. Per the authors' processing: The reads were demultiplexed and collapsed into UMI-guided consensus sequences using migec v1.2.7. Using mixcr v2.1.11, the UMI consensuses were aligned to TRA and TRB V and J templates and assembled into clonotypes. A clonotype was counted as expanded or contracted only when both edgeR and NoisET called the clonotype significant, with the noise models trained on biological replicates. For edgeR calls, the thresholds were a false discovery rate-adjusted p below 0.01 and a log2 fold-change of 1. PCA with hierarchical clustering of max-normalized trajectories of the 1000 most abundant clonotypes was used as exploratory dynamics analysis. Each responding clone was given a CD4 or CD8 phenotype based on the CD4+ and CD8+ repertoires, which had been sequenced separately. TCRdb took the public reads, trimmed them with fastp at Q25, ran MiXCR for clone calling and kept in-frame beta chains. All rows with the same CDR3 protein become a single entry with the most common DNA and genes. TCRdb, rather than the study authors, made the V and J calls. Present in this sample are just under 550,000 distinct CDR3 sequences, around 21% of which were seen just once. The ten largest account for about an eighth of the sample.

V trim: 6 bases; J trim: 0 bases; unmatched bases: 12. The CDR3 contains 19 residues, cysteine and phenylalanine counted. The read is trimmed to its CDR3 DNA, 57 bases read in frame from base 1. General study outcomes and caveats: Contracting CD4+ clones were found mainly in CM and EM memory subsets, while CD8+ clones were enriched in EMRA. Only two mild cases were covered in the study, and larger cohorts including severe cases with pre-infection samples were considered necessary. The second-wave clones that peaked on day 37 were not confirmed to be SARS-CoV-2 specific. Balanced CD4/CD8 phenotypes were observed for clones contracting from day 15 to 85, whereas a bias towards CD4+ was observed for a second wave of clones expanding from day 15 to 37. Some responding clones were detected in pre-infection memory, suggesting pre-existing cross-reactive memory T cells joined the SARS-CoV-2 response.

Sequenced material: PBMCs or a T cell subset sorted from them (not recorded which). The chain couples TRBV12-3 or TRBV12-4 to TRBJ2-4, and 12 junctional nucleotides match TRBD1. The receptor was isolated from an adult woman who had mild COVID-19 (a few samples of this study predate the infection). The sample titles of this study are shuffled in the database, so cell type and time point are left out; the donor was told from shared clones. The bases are TGTGCCAGCAGGGGACCGGGACAGGGGGCCTTCCCAGCCAAAAACATTCAGTACTTC. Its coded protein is CASRGPGQGAFPAKNIQYF.